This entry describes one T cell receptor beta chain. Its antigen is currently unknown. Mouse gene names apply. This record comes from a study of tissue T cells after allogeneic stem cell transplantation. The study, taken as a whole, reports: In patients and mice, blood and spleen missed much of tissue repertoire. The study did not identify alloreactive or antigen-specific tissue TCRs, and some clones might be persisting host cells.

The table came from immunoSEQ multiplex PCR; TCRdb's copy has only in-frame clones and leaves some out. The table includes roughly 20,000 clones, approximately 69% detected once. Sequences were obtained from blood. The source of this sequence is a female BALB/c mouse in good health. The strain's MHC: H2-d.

The CDR3: CASSFWGIQDTQYF. CDR3 bases read: TGTGCTAGCAGTTTTTGGGGAATCCAAGACACCCAGTAC. The rearrangement uses TRBV29 and TRBJ2-5; TRBD2 might be the D (5 bases). The read falls 1 residue short of the CDR3 end, and the missing part is taken from the germline J gene. The CDR3 is 14 residues long. Germline assignment: CDR1 MSHET and CDR2 SYDVDS. Trimming shortened V by 3 bases and J by 2 bases, and 9 bases separated the two germline ends.